Sequencing of this TCR beta chain was carried out in a study of glioma-infiltrating T cells. Points from the study as a whole: Tissue-blood divergence was below expectation in non-neoplastic patients, above in gliomas.

Note on this clonotype: Its antigen remains unidentified.

The iRepertoire nested amplicon-rescue multiplex PCR amplified TCR alpha and beta CDR3s from RNA. One entry per CDR3 protein, called by TCRdb with MiXCR from the multiplex PCR reads. The table shows tens of thousands of distinct CDR3 sequences, with 20% to 25% occurring only once. Germline lookup yields CDR1 MNHEY and CDR2 SMNVEV (reference sequence). This CDR3 spans 15 amino acids. V was cut by 6 bases and J by 1 base, with 15 bases left in between. This sequence joins TRBV27 and TRBJ2-5, with D tentatively TRBD2 (5 bases). The receptor's source is a human donor with low-grade glioma or glioblastoma, undergoing nonglioma brain surgery, or in good health (not recorded which). The sequencing sample was made of glioma tissue, nonneoplastic brain tissue, or PBMCs (not recorded which). DNA of the CDR3: TGTGCCAGCAGATCCCTAGTAGAGGGCCAAGAGACCCAGTACTTC. This gives the protein CASRSLVEGQETQYF.